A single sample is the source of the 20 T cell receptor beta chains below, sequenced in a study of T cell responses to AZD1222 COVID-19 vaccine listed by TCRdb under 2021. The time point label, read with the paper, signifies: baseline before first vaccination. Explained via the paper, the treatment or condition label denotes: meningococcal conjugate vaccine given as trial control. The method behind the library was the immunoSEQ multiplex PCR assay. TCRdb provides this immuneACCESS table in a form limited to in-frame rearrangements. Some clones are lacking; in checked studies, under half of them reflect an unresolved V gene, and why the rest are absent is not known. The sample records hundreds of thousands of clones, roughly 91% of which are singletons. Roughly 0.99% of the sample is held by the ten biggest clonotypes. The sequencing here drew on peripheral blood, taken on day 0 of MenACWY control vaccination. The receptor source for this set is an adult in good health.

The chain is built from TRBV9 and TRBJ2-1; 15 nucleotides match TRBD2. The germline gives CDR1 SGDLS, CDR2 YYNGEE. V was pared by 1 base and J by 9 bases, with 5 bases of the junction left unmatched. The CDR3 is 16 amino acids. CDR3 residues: CASSVRTSGGASEQFF. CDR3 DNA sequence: TGTGCCAGCAGCGTAAGGACTAGCGGGGGGGCTAGTGAGCAGTTCTTC.

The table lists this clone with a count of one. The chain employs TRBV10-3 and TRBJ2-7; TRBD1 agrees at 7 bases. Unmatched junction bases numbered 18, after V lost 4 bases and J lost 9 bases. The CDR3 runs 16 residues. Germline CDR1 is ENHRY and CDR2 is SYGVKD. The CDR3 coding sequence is TGTGCCATCAGTGGGCTTACCGGGACAGACCCCCTAGGGCAGTACTTC. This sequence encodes CAISGLTGTDPLGQYF.

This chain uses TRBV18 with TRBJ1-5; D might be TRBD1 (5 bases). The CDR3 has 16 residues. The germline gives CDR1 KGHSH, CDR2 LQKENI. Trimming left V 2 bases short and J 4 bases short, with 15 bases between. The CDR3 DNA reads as TGTGCCAGCTCACCAGGGACGGCCGAATTTAATCAGCCCCAGCATTTT. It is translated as CASSPGTAEFNQPQHF.

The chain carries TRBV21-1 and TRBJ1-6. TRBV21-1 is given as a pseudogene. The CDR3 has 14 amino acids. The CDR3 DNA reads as TGTGCCCGCCGATCAGGGAGCTATAATTCACCCCTCCACTTT. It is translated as CARRSGSYNSPLHF.

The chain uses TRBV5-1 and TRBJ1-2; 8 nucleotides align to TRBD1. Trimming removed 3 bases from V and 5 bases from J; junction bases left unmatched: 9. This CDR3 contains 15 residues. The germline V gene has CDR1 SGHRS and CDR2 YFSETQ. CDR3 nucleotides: TGCGCCAGCAGCTCCGGACAGGGAACTATATATGGCTACACCTTC. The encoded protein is CASSSGQGTIYGYTF. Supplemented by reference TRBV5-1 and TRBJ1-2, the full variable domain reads KAGVTQTPRYLIKTRGQQVTLSCSPISGHRSVSWYQQTPGQGLQFLFEYFSETQRNKGNFPGRFSGRQFSNSRSEMNVSTLELGDSALYLCASSSGQGTIYGYTFGSGTRLTVV.

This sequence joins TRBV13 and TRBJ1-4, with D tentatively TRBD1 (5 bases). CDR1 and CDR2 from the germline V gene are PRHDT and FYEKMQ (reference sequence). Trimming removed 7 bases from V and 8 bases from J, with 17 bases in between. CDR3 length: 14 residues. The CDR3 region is CASNKGRRGEKLFF. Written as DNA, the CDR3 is TGTGCCAGCAACAAGGGGCGAAGAGGGGAAAAACTGTTTTTT. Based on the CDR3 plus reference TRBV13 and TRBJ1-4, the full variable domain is AAGVIQSPRHLIKEKRETATLKCYPIPRHDTVYWYQQGPGQDPQFLISFYEKMQSDKGSIPDRFSAQQFSDYHSELNMSSLELGDSALYFCASNKGRRGEKLFFGSGTQLSVL.

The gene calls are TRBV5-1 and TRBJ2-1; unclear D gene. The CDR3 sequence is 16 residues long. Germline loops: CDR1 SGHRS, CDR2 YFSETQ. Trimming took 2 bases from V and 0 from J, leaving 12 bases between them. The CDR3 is CASSFGPADSYNEQFF. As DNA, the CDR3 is TGCGCCAGCAGCTTTGGGCCGGCGGACTCCTACAATGAGCAGTTCTTC. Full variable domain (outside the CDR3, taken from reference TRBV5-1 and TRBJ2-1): KAGVTQTPRYLIKTRGQQVTLSCSPISGHRSVSWYQQTPGQGLQFLFEYFSETQRNKGNFPGRFSGRQFSNSRSEMNVSTLELGDSALYLCASSFGPADSYNEQFFGPGTRLTVL.

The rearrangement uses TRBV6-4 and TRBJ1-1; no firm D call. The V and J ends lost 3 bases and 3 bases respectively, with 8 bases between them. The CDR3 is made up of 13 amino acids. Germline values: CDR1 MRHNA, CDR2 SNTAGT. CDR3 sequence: CASSEGRDTEAFF. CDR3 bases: TGTGCCAGCAGTGAAGGGCGAGACACTGAAGCTTTCTTT.

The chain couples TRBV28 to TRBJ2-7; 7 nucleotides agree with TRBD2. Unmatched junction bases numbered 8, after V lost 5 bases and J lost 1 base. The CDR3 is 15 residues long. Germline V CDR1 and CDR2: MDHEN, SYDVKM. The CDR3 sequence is CASSPGGVGSYEQYF. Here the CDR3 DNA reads TGTGCCAGCAGTCCTGGGGGGGTAGGGTCCTACGAGCAGTACTTC.

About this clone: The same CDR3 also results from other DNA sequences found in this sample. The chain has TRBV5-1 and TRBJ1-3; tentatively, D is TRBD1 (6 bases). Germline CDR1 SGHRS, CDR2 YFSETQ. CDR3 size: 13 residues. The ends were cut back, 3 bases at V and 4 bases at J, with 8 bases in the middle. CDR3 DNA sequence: TGCGCCAGCAGCTCAGGGGACGGAAACACCATATATTTT. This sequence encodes CASSSGDGNTIYF.

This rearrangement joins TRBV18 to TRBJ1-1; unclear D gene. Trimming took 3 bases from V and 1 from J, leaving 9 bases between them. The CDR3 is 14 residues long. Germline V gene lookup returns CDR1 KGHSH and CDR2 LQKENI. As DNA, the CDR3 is TGTGCCAGCTCACCGCAGGCGGAGAACACTGAAGCTTTCTTT. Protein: CASSPQAENTEAFF.

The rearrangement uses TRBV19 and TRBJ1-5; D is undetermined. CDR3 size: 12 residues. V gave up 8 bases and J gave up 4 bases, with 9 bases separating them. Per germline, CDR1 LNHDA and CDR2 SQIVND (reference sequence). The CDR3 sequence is CASGRSNQPQHF. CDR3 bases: TGTGCCAGTGGTAGATCTAATCAGCCCCAGCATTTT.

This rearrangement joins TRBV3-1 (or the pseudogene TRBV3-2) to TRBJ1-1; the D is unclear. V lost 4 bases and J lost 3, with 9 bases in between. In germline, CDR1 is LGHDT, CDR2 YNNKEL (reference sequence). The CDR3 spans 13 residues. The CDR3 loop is CASSRPADTEAFF. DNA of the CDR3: TGTGCCAGCAGCCGCCCGGCGGACACTGAAGCTTTCTTT.

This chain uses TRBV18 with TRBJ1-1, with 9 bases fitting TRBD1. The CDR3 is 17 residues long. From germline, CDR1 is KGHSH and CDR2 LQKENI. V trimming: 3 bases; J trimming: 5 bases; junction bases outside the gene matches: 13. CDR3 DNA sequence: TGTGCCAGCTCACCGTTTGACCCGACAGGGGGGAGGACTGAAGCTTTCTTT. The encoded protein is CASSPFDPTGGRTEAFF.

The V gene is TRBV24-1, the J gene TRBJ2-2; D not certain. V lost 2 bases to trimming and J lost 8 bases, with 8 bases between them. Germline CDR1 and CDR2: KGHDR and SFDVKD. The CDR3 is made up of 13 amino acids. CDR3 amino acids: CATSDSGVGELFF. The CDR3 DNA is TGTGCCACCAGTGATTCAGGAGTTGGGGAGCTGTTTTTT.

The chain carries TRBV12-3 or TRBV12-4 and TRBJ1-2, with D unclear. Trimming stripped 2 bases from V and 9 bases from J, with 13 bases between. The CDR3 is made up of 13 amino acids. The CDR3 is CASSLNSLSSYTF. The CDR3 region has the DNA TGTGCCAGCAGTTTAAACTCGCTATCGAGCTACACCTTC.

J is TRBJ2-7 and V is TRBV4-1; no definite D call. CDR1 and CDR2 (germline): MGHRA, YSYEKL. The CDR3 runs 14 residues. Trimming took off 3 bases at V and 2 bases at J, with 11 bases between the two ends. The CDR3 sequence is CASSQVPGTYEQYF. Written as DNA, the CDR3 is TGCGCCAGCAGCCAGGTCCCTGGGACCTACGAGCAGTACTTC.

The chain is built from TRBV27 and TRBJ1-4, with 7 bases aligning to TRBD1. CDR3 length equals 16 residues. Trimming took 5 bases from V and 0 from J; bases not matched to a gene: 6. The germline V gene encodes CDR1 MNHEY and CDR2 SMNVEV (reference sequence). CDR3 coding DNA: TGTGCCAGCAGTCCCGGGACAGTTGCAACTAATGAAAAACTGTTTTTT. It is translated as CASSPGTVATNEKLFF.

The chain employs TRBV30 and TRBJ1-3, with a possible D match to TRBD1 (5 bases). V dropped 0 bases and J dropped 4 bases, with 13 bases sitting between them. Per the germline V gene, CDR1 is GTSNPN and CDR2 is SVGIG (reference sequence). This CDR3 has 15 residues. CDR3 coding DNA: TGTGCCTGGAGTGTACAATCAGGGTGGGGAAACACCATATATTTT. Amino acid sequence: CAWSVQSGWGNTIYF. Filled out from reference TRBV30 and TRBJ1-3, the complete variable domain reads SQTIHQWPATLVQPVGSPLSLECTVEGTSNPNLYWYRQAAGRGLQLLFYSVGIGQISSEVPQNLSASRPQDRQFILSSKKLLLSDSGFYLCAWSVQSGWGNTIYFGEGSWLTVV.

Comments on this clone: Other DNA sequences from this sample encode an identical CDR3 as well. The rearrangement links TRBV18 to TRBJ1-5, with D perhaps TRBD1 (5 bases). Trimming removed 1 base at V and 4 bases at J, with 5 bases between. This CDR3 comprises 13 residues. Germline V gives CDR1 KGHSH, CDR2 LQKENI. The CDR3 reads CASSPQGNQPQHF. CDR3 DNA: TGTGCCAGCTCACCACAGGGGAATCAGCCCCAGCATTTT.